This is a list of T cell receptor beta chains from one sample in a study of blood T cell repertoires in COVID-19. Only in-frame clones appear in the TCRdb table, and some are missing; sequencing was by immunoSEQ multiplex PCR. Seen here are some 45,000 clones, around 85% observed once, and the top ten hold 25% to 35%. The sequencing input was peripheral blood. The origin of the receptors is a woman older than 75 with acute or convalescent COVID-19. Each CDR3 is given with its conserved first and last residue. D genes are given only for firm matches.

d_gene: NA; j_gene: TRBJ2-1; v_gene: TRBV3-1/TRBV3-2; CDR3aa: CASSQWTSPYNEQFF
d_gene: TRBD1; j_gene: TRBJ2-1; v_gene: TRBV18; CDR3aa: CASSPPPGQNIYNEQFF
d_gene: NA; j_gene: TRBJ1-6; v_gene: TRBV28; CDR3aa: CASSFGRGDYSPLHF
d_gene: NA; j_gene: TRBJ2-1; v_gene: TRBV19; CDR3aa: CASSRQASRKSSYNEQFF
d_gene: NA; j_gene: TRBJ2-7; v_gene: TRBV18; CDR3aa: CASSPPGGGFYEQYF
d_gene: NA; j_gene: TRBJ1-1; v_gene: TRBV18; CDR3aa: CASSGANTEAFF
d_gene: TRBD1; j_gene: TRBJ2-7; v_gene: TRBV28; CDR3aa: CASSLGTGGSYEQYF
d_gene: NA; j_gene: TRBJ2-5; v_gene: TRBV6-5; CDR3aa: CASRRGDWETQYF
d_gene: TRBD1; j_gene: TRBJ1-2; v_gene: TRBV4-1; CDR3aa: CASSAYGTAPYGYTF
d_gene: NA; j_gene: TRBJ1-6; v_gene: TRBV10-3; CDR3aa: CAIRETVSNSPLHF
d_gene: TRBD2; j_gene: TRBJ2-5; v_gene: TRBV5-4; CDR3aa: CASSGRPIAGVDEETQYF
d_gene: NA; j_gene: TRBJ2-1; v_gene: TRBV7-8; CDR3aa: CASSLFQGSSYNEQFF
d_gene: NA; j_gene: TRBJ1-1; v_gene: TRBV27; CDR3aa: CASSFIQGNTEAFF
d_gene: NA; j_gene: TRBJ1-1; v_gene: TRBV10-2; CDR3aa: CASSKDRSMTNPNTEAFF
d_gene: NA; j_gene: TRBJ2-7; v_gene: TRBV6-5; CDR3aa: CASSFYEQYF
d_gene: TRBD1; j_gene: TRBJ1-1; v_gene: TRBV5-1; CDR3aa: CASSSSGTASETEAFF
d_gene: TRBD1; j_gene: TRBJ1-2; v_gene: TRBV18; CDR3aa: CASSPLQGDGYTF
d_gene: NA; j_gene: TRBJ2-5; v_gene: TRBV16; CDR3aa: CASSQSRGTQYF
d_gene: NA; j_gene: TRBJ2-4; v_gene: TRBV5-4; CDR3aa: CASSTEGLAKNIQYF
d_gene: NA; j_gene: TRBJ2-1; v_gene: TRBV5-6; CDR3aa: CASSWDFYNEQFF
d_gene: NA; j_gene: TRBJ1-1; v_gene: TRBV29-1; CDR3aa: CSGSRTEAFF
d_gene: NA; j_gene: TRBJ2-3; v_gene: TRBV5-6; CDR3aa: CASSPEAGLNTDTQYF
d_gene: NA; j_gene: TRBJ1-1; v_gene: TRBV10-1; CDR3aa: CASARQRNTEAFF
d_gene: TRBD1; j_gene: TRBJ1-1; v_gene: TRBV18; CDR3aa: CASSPTTGDTEAFF
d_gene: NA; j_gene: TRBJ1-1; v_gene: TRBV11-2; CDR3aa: CASSLHQGNTEAFF
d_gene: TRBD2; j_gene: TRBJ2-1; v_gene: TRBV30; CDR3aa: CAGGTSGSNEQFF
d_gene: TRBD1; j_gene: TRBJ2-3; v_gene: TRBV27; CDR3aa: CASRLTGGISDTQYF
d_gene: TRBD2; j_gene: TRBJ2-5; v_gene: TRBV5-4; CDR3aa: CASSGLAGGPLETQYF
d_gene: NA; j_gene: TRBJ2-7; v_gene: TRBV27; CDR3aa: CASRANLGQPYEQYF
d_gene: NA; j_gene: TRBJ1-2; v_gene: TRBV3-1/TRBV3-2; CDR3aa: CASSQRDYGYTF
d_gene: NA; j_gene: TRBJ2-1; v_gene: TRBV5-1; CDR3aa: CASSLQGSYNEQFF
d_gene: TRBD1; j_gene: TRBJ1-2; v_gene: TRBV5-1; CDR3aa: CASSLDWDSYGYTF
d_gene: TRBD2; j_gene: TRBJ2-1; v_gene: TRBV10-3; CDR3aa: CAISEQAGGLNEQFF
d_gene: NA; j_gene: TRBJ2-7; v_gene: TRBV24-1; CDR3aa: CATSARGGEQYF
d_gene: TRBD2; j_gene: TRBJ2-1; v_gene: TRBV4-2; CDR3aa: CASSPGLAGSINDEQFF
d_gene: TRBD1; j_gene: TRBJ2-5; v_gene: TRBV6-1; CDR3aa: CASSEVEGGQTQYF
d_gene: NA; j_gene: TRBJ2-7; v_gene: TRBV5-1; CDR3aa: CASSARDYSYEQYF
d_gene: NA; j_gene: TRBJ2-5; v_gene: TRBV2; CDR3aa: CASSEGLVRETQYF
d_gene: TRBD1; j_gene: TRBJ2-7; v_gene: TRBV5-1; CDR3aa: CASSLTGQNYEQYF
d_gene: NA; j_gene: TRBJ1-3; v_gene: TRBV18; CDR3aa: CASSPLAGFAGNTIYF
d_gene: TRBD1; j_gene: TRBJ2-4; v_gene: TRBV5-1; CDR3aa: CASKGSETGRDIQYF
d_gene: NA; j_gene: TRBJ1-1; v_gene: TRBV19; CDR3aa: CASSILMRTQSTEAFF
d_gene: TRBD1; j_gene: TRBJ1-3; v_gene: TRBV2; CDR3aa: CASKGQGVGNTIYF
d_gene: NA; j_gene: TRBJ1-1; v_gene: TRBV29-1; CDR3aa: CSVGGPLNTEAFF
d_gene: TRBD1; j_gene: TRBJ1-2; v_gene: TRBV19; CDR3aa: CASSIVGGGGYTF
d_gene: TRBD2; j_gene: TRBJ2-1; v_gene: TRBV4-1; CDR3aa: CASSQDQAGTDNEQFF
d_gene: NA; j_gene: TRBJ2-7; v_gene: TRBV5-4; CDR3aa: CASSQNTEQYF
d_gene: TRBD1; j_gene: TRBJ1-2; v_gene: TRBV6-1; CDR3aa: CASSAFYRGQGYGYTF
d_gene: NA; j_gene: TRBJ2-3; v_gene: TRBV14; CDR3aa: CASSLVRTRTDTQYF
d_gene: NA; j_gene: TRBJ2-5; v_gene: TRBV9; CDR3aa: CASSVVPGGGTQYF
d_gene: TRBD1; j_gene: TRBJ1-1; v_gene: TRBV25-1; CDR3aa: CASTRTGENTEAFF
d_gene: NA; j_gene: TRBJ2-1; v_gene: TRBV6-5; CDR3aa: CASSQHTKQFF